Listed below are T cell receptor beta chains from one sample, sequenced in a study of T cells in Graves' hyperthyroidism and ophthalmopathy. TCRdb recomputed calls from the multiplex PCR reads with MiXCR, one row per CDR3 protein. The table records about 290,000 distinct CDR3 sequences, about 15% of them present only once. Material: blood. The receptors derive from a woman aged 60-70 years with Graves' ophthalmopathy. Each CDR3 is given with its conserved first and last residue. D genes are given only for firm matches. The size of a clone is reported for some rows only, either as once, few or many, or as a class for expanded clones.

clone_size	v_call	j_call	d_call	cdr3_aa	cdr3_nt
-	TRBV30	TRBJ1-4	TRBD1	CAWSEGQGDEKLFF	TGTGCCTGGAGTGAAGGACAGGGGGATGAAAAACTGTTTTTT
-	TRBV12-3/TRBV12-4	TRBJ1-3	-	CATSLGANTIYF	TGTGCCACTTCTCTCGGCGCGAACACCATATATTTT
many	TRBV20-1	TRBJ2-1	-	CSAVGGPPWNEQFF	TGCAGCGCGGTGGGGGGGCCTCCGTGGAATGAGCAGTTCTTC
many	TRBV20-1	TRBJ2-7	-	CSASSAGTYEQYF	TGCAGTGCTAGTTCGGCAGGAACCTACGAGCAGTACTTC
many	TRBV20-1	TRBJ1-5	TRBD1	CSARGQGDQPQHF	TGCAGTGCTAGAGGACAGGGGGATCAGCCCCAGCATTTT
many	TRBV2	TRBJ2-1	TRBD2	CASSGDYTDEQFF	TGTGCCAGCAGTGGGGACTACACTGATGAGCAGTTCTTC
-	TRBV6-2/TRBV6-3	TRBJ2-1	TRBD1	CASSIRGTGFTITVYNEQFF	TGTGCCAGCAGTATCCGGGGGACAGGGTTTACTATTACGGTCTACAATGAGCAGTTCTTC
many	TRBV20-1	TRBJ1-1	-	CSARDNTEAFF	TGCAGTGCCAGGGACAATACTGAAGCTTTCTTT
many	TRBV5-1	TRBJ1-3	-	CASSLASGTGSGNTIYF	TGCGCCAGCAGCTTAGCTTCCGGGACCGGGTCTGGAAACACCATATATTTT
many	TRBV20-1	TRBJ1-2	-	CSARDPAGTNGYTF	TGCAGTGCTAGAGATCCGGCAGGGACGAATGGCTACACCTTC
many	TRBV7-9	TRBJ2-5	-	CASSSDVETQYF	TGTGCCAGCAGCTCCGACGTGGAGACCCAGTACTTC
-	TRBV28	TRBJ2-7	-	CASSEPRVYEQYF	TGTGCCAGCAGTGAGCCCCGGGTCTACGAGCAGTACTTC
once	TRBV5-5	TRBJ1-2	-	CASSSRDVALGYTF	TGTGCCAGCAGCAGCCGGGACGTGGCCCTTGGCTACACCTTC
-	TRBV20-1	TRBJ2-7	TRBD2	CSARGGGTREQYF	TGCAGTGCTAGGGGGGGGGGGACGCGCGAGCAGTACTTC
few	TRBV9	TRBJ2-1	-	CASSVEGGRYNEQFF	TGTGCCAGCAGCGTAGAGGGGGGACGGTACAATGAGCAGTTCTTC
many	TRBV12-5	TRBJ1-2	TRBD1	CASGVPGGQGYGYTF	TGTGCTAGTGGCGTCCCAGGGGGCCAAGGCTATGGCTACACCTTC
many	TRBV28	TRBJ2-7	TRBD1	CASRVPGQGASYEQYF	TGTGCCAGCAGAGTTCCGGGACAGGGGGCATCATACGAGCAGTACTTC
many	TRBV28	TRBJ2-7	TRBD2	CASNPSGSRLGEQYF	TGTGCCAGCAACCCTAGCGGTTCCCGCCTAGGGGAGCAGTACTTC
many	TRBV7-2	TRBJ2-7	-	CASSRFGADRSYEQYF	TGTGCCAGCAGCCGGTTCGGGGCCGACCGATCCTACGAGCAGTACTTC
many	TRBV12-3/TRBV12-4	TRBJ2-7	-	CASRSGAGSYEQYF	TGTGCCAGCCGTTCTGGCGCGGGCTCCTACGAGCAGTACTTC
many	TRBV2	TRBJ2-2	-	CASSETGRTGELFF	TGTGCCAGCAGTGAGACAGGTCGAACCGGGGAGCTGTTTTTT
few	TRBV9	TRBJ2-2	-	CASSGARGPTGELFF	TGTGCCAGCAGCGGCGCCAGGGGCCCCACCGGGGAGCTGTTTTTT
many	TRBV7-9	TRBJ1-5	-	CASSLGGDQPQHF	TGTGCCAGCAGCTTAGGGGGGGATCAGCCCCAGCATTTT
-	TRBV6-6	TRBJ2-7	TRBD1	CASSYSGTDYEQYF	TGTGCCAGCAGTTACTCGGGGACAGACTACGAGCAGTACTTC
many	TRBV30	TRBJ1-1	-	CAWKRNWGDTEAFF	TGTGCCTGGAAACGAAATTGGGGGGACACTGAAGCTTTCTTT
many	TRBV2	TRBJ2-7	TRBD1	CASRAPTGTGIEQYF	TGTGCCAGCAGAGCCCCTACCGGGACAGGGATCGAGCAGTACTTC
many	TRBV12-3/TRBV12-4	TRBJ2-5	-	CASSLRQIQETQYF	TGTGCCAGCAGTTTACGACAGATCCAAGAGACCCAGTACTTC
many	TRBV18	TRBJ1-2	-	CASSPPQDAGYGYTF	TGTGCCAGCTCACCACCTCAGGACGCGGGGTATGGCTACACCTTC
few	TRBV7-2	TRBJ2-2	-	CASTRTRPGELFF	TGTGCCAGCACAAGGACCAGACCCGGGGAGCTGTTTTTT
many	TRBV11-2	TRBJ1-1	TRBD1	CASSTQMTGVTEAFF	TGTGCCAGCAGCACCCAAATGACAGGGGTCACTGAAGCTTTCTTT
once	TRBV3-1	TRBJ2-7	TRBD2	CASSRRTSGSWDEQYF	TGTGCCAGCAGCCGCCGGACTAGCGGGAGTTGGGACGAGCAGTACTTC
-	TRBV19	TRBJ1-5	TRBD1	CASRMDRASNQPQHF	TGTGCCAGTAGGATGGACAGGGCTAGCAATCAGCCCCAGCATTTT
-	TRBV4-1	TRBJ2-1	TRBD1	CASSYYAPGQGRDNEQFF	TGCGCCAGCAGCTACTATGCCCCGGGACAGGGACGAGACAATGAGCAGTTCTTC
-	TRBV19	TRBJ1-5	TRBD1	CASSGQGDQPQHF	TGTGCCAGTAGCGGACAGGGGGATCAGCCCCAGCATTTT
few	TRBV20-1	TRBJ2-5	-	CSARPMTGTQYF	TGCAGTGCTAGACCCATGACGGGGACCCAGTACTTC
once	TRBV4-2	TRBJ2-3	TRBD2	CASSQEASGVGDTQYF	TGTGCCAGCAGCCAAGAGGCTAGCGGGGTTGGAGATACGCAGTATTTT
few	TRBV3-1	TRBJ1-3	-	CASSQSHSGTTIYF	TGTGCCAGCAGCCAAAGTCACTCTGGAACCACCATATATTTT
many	TRBV20-1	TRBJ2-7	TRBD2	CSARDPTSGASYEQYF	TGCAGTGCTAGAGATCCCACTAGCGGGGCCTCCTACGAGCAGTACTTC
few	TRBV7-9	TRBJ1-3	-	CASSTDRSGNTIYF	TGTGCCAGCAGCACGGACAGATCTGGAAACACCATATATTTT
many	TRBV28	TRBJ1-1	-	CASTPLDGAMNTEAFF	TGTGCCAGCACCCCTCTTGACGGGGCGATGAACACTGAAGCTTTCTTT
many	TRBV28	TRBJ2-1	-	CASSLLSGGMYNEQFF	TGTGCCAGCAGTTTACTCTCTGGCGGGATGTACAATGAGCAGTTCTTC
many	TRBV5-8	TRBJ1-2	-	CASNTGGTYGYTF	TGTGCCAGCAATACGGGAGGCACCTATGGCTACACCTTC
-	TRBV5-4	TRBJ2-3	-	CASSLESDTQYF	TGTGCCAGCAGCTTGGAATCAGATACGCAGTATTTT
many	TRBV20-1	TRBJ1-6	-	CSARIRTNSPLHF	TGCAGTGCTAGAATACGGACAAATTCACCCCTCCACTTT
many	TRBV7-6	TRBJ2-5	TRBD1	CASSLARQGAGETQYF	TGTGCCAGCAGCTTAGCGCGGCAGGGGGCGGGGGAGACCCAGTACTTC
many	TRBV7-9	TRBJ2-7	TRBD2	CASSSLSGRHSYEQYF	TGTGCCAGCAGCTCCCTTAGCGGGAGGCACTCCTACGAGCAGTACTTC
once	TRBV7-2	TRBJ2-5	-	CASSLGAGATGTEETQYF	TGTGCCAGCAGCTTAGGGGCGGGGGCCACCGGGACAGAAGAGACCCAGTACTTC
many	TRBV7-2	TRBJ2-1	-	CASSLGYYEQFF	TGTGCCAGCAGCTTAGGGTACTATGAGCAGTTCTTC
many	TRBV14	TRBJ1-1	-	CASSQIRESMNTEAFF	TGTGCCAGCAGCCAAATAAGGGAAAGTATGAACACTGAAGCTTTCTTT
-	TRBV20-1	TRBJ2-7	-	CSARTLAPPYEQYF	TGCAGTGCTAGGACACTAGCCCCACCCTACGAGCAGTACTTC
few	TRBV5-1	TRBJ1-1	TRBD1	CASSPDRGVVLTEAFF	TGCGCCAGCAGCCCAGACAGGGGGGTAGTTTTGACTGAAGCTTTCTTT
many	TRBV6-2/TRBV6-3	TRBJ1-6	-	CASRWTAFNSPLHF	TGTGCCAGCAGATGGACAGCTTTTAATTCACCCCTCCACTTT
few	TRBV5-1	TRBJ2-7	-	CASSLGQGSGQYF	TGCGCCAGCAGCTTGGGGCAGGGTTCAGGGCAGTACTTC
many	TRBV7-2	TRBJ2-1	TRBD2	CASSLAVLAGGGYNEQFF	TGTGCCAGCAGCTTAGCGGTTCTGGCGGGAGGGGGCTACAATGAGCAGTTCTTC
few	TRBV5-1	TRBJ2-2	-	CASSFGVTTNTGELFF	TGCGCCAGCAGCTTTGGAGTCACTACGAACACCGGGGAGCTGTTTTTT
many	TRBV5-1	TRBJ2-3	-	CASSLEVGGAGDTQYF	TGCGCCAGCAGCTTGGAGGTCGGGGGCGCGGGAGATACGCAGTATTTT
many	TRBV5-1	TRBJ1-5	-	CASSLDGAGNQPQHF	TGCGCCAGCAGCTTGGACGGGGCGGGCAATCAGCCCCAGCATTTT
many	TRBV3-1	TRBJ2-3	TRBD2	CASSPVAGMSTDTQYF	TGTGCCAGCAGCCCAGTAGCGGGGATGAGCACAGATACGCAGTATTTT
many	TRBV6-5	TRBJ1-2	-	CASSYKHSPYGYTF	TGTGCCAGCAGTTACAAACATAGCCCGTATGGCTACACCTTC
-	TRBV20-1	TRBJ1-6	-	CSARSKGSGNSPLHF	TGCAGTGCTAGGTCCAAGGGGTCTGGTAATTCACCCCTCCACTTT